This T cell receptor beta chain was profiled in a study of T cell changes during pregnancy in multiple sclerosis. Trimming cost V 0 bases and J 11 bases; bases outside gene matches: 10. This CDR3 region has 15 residues. CDR1 and CDR2 from the germline V gene are LGHNA and YSLEER. Clones were read by immunoSEQ multiplex PCR, and TCRdb kept only the in-frame ones, dropping some. The profile shows about 93,000 clones, around 94% of them singletons. The rearrangement uses TRBV4-3 and TRBJ2-1, with 7 bases lining up with TRBD1. The specimen was peripheral blood, collected after pregnancy. The receptor was isolated from a female donor with multiple sclerosis, enrolled in a pregnancy study. CDR3 sequence (DNA): TGCGCCAGCAGCCAAGATAGGGGGCTGTCGGCACAGCAGTTCTTC. Its protein is CASSQDRGLSAQQFF.